This T cell receptor (beta chain) was recovered during a study of monozygotic twins with inflammatory bowel disease. With respect to this clonotype: The antigen remains unidentified.

Study-wide results and caveats: Researchers reported no repertoire similarity difference between concordant and discordant twins, possibly from limited power. The sharing of clonotypes with others was lower in IBD patients than in healthy twins, especially with disease activity. Different subtypes (of T cells) could not be told apart from one another.

The CDR3 extends over 13 amino acids. TCRdb re-called the 5' RACE reads, yielding one record per CDR3 amino acid sequence without DNA. The listing records 300,000 to 350,000 distinct CDR3 sequences. The gene calls are TRBV12-3 or TRBV12-4 and TRBJ1-1; as DNA is missing, the TRBD1 call by TCRdb cannot be tested. This clonotype originated in a human donor with ulcerative colitis or Crohn's disease, or a healthy co-twin of an affected twin (not recorded which). The sequenced material came from blood. CDR3 region: CASSPLLSTEAFF.